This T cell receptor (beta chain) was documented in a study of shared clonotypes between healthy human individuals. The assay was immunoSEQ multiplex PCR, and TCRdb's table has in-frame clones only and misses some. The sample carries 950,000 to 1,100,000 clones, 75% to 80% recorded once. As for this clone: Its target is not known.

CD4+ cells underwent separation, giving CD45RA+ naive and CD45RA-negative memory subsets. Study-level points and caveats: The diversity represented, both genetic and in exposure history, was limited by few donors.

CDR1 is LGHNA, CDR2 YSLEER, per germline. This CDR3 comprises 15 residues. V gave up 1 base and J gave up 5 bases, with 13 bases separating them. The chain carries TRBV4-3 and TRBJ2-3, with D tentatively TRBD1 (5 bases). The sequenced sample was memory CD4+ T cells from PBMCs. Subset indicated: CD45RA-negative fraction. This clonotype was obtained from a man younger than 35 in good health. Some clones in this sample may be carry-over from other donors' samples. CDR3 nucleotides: TGCGCCAGCAGCCAAGTAGGGGATTTGGTAGATACGCAGTATTTT. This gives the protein CASSQVGDLVDTQYF.